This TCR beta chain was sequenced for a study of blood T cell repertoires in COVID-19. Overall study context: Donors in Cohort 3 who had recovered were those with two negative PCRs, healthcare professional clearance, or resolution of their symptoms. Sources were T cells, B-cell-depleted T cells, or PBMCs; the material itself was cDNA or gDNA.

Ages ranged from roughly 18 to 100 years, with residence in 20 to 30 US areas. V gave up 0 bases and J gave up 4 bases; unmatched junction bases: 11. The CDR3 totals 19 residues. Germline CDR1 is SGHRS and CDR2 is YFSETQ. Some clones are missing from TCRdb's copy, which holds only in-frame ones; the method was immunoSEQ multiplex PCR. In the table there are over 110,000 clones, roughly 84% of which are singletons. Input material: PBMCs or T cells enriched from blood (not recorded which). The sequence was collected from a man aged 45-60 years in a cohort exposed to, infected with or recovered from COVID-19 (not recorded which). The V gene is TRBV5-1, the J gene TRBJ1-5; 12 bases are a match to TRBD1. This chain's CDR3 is CASSLGVPGQGAQNQPQHF. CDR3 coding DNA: TGCGCCAGCAGCTTGGGGGTCCCGGGACAGGGGGCTCAGAATCAGCCCCAGCATTTT.